The 23 T cell receptor beta chains listed next were all sequenced from one sample in a study of cytomegalovirus exposure and HLA in healthy donors. With 60 Vbeta and 13 Jbeta primers, the PCR was carried out. Using immunoSEQ multiplex PCR, the repertoire was profiled, and TCRdb retains in-frame clones only, with some absent. The repertoire holds fewer than 300,000 clones, with under 90% as singletons. The sample comprised PBMCs. Every receptor here comes from a girl aged 2-10 years in good health and CMV-seronegative.

The sample holds one count of this clone. Germline is not matched at one junction end, which may reflect a read error. The V call is TRBV6-1, the J call TRBJ1-4, with D possibly TRBD1 on 6 matching bases. The germline V gene encodes CDR1 MNHNS and CDR2 SASEGT. The CDR3 covers 14 residues. CDR3 bases: TGTGCCAGCAGTGATGGGGGGGCTAATGAAAAACCGTTTTTT. It is translated as CASSDGGANEKPFF.

This clone came up a few times. The chain links TRBV10-3 to TRBJ2-3; perhaps TRBD2 as D (5 bases). From germline, CDR1 is ENHRY and CDR2 SYGVKD. The V end lost 6 bases, the J end lost 3 bases, and 16 bases lay between the germline ends. This CDR3 is 15 amino acids long. Written as DNA, the CDR3 is TGTGCCATCAGAAAGGGAGCCAGGATGACAGATACGCAGTATTTT. This encodes CAIRKGARMTDTQYF.

The chain uses TRBV6-1 and TRBJ1-2, with 7 bases that match TRBD1. Germline CDR1 and CDR2: MNHNS and SASEGT. The CDR3 is made up of 14 amino acids. The V and J ends lost 6 bases and 2 bases, in that order; junction bases with no gene match: 6. CDR3 loop: CASRSSGQNYGYTF. The CDR3 nucleotides are TGTGCCAGCAGATCCTCGGGACAGAACTATGGCTACACCTTC.

The CDR3 here is CASSPQGGTGELFF. As DNA, the CDR3 is TGCGCCAGCAGCCCCCAGGGTGGCACCGGGGAGCTGTTTTTT. The rearrangement links TRBV4-1 to TRBJ2-2, with a possible D match to TRBD1 (5 bases). Per germline, CDR1 MGHRA and CDR2 YSYEKL. The CDR3 consists of 14 residues. V was shortened by 4 bases and J by 4 bases, with 10 bases between the two germline ends.

The chain employs TRBV6-1 and TRBJ2-7; 8 bases map to TRBD1. V shed 2 bases and J 4 bases; nucleotides not matched to a gene: 10. This CDR3 comprises 16 residues. CDR1 is MNHNS, CDR2 SASEGT, per germline. CDR3 DNA sequence: TGTGCCAGCAGTGAACCGTTAACCAGGGGGCTTTACGAGCAGTACTTC. Translating gives CASSEPLTRGLYEQYF.

This rearrangement joins TRBV5-1 to TRBJ2-1; D remains ambiguous. CDR1 SGHRS and CDR2 YFSETQ come from the germline V gene. Deletions cut 1 base from V and 2 bases from J, with 16 bases between. The CDR3 runs to 17 residues. The CDR3 protein is CASSLSPHTTTYNEQFF. The CDR3 region has the DNA TGCGCCAGCAGCTTGTCTCCCCACACCACAACCTACAATGAGCAGTTCTTC.

The J gene is TRBJ2-7, the V gene TRBV14; weak D call: TRBD2 (6 bases). V lost 4 bases and J lost 3, with 13 bases in between. From germline, CDR1 is SGHDN and CDR2 FVKESK. This CDR3 has 14 amino acids. In DNA, the CDR3 is TGTGCCAGCAGCCCGAACGGGGGAATCTACGAGCAGTACTTC. It is translated as CASSPNGGIYEQYF.

The chain recombines TRBV5-1 with TRBJ2-5; D may be TRBD1 (6 bases). V was clipped by 4 bases and J by 4 bases, with 11 bases between them. Looked up from germline, CDR1 is SGHRS and CDR2 is YFSETQ. This CDR3 is built from 13 residues. In DNA form, the CDR3 reads TGCGCCAGCAGCCAGGGGCCGGGAGAGACCCAGTACTTC. It codes for CASSQGPGETQYF. Together with reference TRBV5-1 and TRBJ2-5, the CDR3 gives the full variable domain: KAGVTQTPRYLIKTRGQQVTLSCSPISGHRSVSWYQQTPGQGLQFLFEYFSETQRNKGNFPGRFSGRQFSNSRSEMNVSTLELGDSALYLCASSQGPGETQYFGPGTRLLVL.

The chain links TRBV18 to TRBJ2-5; D not resolved. CDR1 is KGHSH and CDR2 is LQKENI in the germline V gene. V was cut by 4 bases and J by 4 bases, with 7 bases left in between. CDR3 length: 12 amino acids. DNA of the CDR3: TGTGCCAGCTCACGCGCGGCAGAGACCCAGTACTTC. This translates into CASSRAAETQYF.

The chain has TRBV7-9 and TRBJ1-1; the D is unclear. V lost 5 bases, J lost 2 bases, and 15 bases lay in between. This CDR3 region has 15 residues. From germline, CDR1 is SEHNR and CDR2 FQNEAQ (reference sequence). The CDR3 DNA is TGTGCCAGCAGCCTCCTCCGGGAGGGAAACACTGAAGCTTTCTTT. It encodes CASSLLREGNTEAFF. The variable domain in full, with the rest retrieved from reference TRBV7-9 and TRBJ1-1, is DTGVSQNPRHKITKRGQNVTFRCDPISEHNRLYWYRQTLGQGPEFLTYFQNEAQLEKSRLLSDRFSAERPKGSFSTLEIQRTEQGDSAMYLCASSLLREGNTEAFFGQGTRLTVV.

J is TRBJ1-4 and V is TRBV27; D may be TRBD1 (6 bases). The V gene lost 8 bases and the J gene lost 3 bases, with 13 bases spanning the gap. The germline CDR1 and CDR2 sequences are MNHEY and SMNVEV (reference sequence). CDR3 length: 14 residues. The CDR3 spells CASGIRTANEKLFF. In DNA, the CDR3 is TGTGCCAGCGGCATCCGGACAGCTAATGAAAAACTGTTTTTT.

The rearrangement joins TRBV6-1 to TRBJ1-5; D perhaps matches TRBD1 (6 bases). CDR1 MNHNS and CDR2 SASEGT come from the germline V gene. V gave up 6 bases and J gave up 0 bases, with 12 bases separating them. This CDR3 is 15 amino acids long. The CDR3 region is CASRGALNSNQPQHF. The DNA of the CDR3 is TGTGCCAGCAGGGGGGCCTTAAATAGCAATCAGCCCCAGCATTTT.

The gene calls are TRBV6-5 and TRBJ1-1, with 7 bases identical to TRBD1. The germline CDR1 and CDR2 sequences are MNHEY and SVGAGI. V gave up 6 bases and J gave up 0 bases; unmatched junction bases: 4. CDR3 length: 14 amino acids. The CDR3 loop is CASRTTGMNTEAFF. DNA of the CDR3: TGTGCCAGCAGAACGACAGGGATGAACACTGAAGCTTTCTTT.

V and J are TRBV28 and TRBJ1-4; D might be TRBD1 (5 bases). Germline V CDR1 and CDR2: MDHEN, SYDVKM. This CDR3 spans 13 amino acids. V was pared by 2 bases and J by 6 bases, with 7 bases between. The CDR3 sequence is CASSLKGDEKLFF. The CDR3 region has the DNA TGTGCCAGCAGTTTAAAAGGGGATGAAAAACTGTTTTTT.

This sequence joins TRBV5-1 and TRBJ2-3, with 10 bases that match TRBD2. This CDR3 spans 15 amino acids. V shed 5 bases and J 3 bases; nucleotides not matched to a gene: 6. The germline V gene has CDR1 SGHRS and CDR2 YFSETQ. The CDR3 DNA follows: TGCGCCAGCAGTTTAGCGGGGGGTACTACAGATACGCAGTATTTT. It codes for CASSLAGGTTDTQYF.

This chain uses TRBV6-6 with TRBJ2-7; D uncertain. Germline V gives CDR1 MNHNY, CDR2 SVGAGI (reference sequence). The CDR3 loop spans 12 amino acids. Trimming stripped 0 bases from V and 5 bases from J, with 5 bases between. In nucleotides, the CDR3 is TGTGCCAGCAGTTACTCATGGCACGAGCAGTACTTC. Its translation is CASSYSWHEQYF.

V is TRBV4-1 and J is TRBJ1-6; D gene ambiguous. Trimming took 7 bases from V and 6 from J, leaving 16 bases between them. Germline loops: CDR1 MGHRA, CDR2 YSYEKL. The CDR3 runs to 15 residues. The CDR3 DNA is TGCGCCAGCAAGCCAGCCGGGGTTGGTAATTCACCCCTCCACTTT. This codes for CASKPAGVGNSPLHF.

The V gene is TRBV28, the J gene TRBJ1-1; tentative D call: TRBD1 (6 bases). V shed 4 bases and J shed 2 bases, with 17 bases lying between them. Germline lookup yields CDR1 MDHEN and CDR2 SYDVKM. This CDR3 region has 16 residues. The CDR3 DNA reads as TGTGCCAGCAGTTCCCCGCACAGGGCGGGTAACACTGAAGCTTTCTTT. Its translation: CASSSPHRAGNTEAFF.

This chain uses TRBV6-1 with TRBJ1-1, with unresolved D. Germline lookup yields CDR1 MNHNS and CDR2 SASEGT. Trimming pared 3 bases from V and 1 base from J, leaving 15 bases between. This CDR3 is built from 16 residues. The CDR3 DNA follows: TGTGCCAGCAGTGAGGGCGGTTATCGGGGGAACACTGAAGCTTTCTTT. Its translation is CASSEGGYRGNTEAFF.

This sequence joins TRBV2 and TRBJ2-7; D remains ambiguous. V was clipped by 10 bases and J by 2 bases, with 12 bases between them. CDR3 length: 12 amino acids. CDR1 is SNHLY and CDR2 is FYNNEI in the germline V gene. CDR3 amino acids: CATSGLTYEQYF. In DNA form, the CDR3 reads TGTGCCACCTCAGGTTTAACCTACGAGCAGTACTTC.

The gene calls are TRBV5-8 and TRBJ1-5, with D uncertain. Germline V lookup: CDR1 SGHTS, CDR2 YDEGEE. CDR3 length: 13 amino acids. Trimming shortened V by 1 base and J by 7 bases, and 9 bases separated the two germline ends. CDR3 in amino acids: CASSLPAGQPQHF. CDR3 nucleotides: TGTGCCAGCAGCTTGCCGGCGGGACAGCCCCAGCATTTT.

In its sample, this clone was seen once. The chain is built from TRBV28 and TRBJ2-7; a possible D gene is TRBD1 (5 bases). CDR3 size: 13 residues. Germline V CDR1 and CDR2: MDHEN, SYDVKM. Trimming cost V 6 bases and J 2 bases, with 11 bases left between them. The CDR3 reads CASRGPSTYEQYF. The CDR3 DNA follows: TGTGCCAGCAGGGGGCCTTCTACCTACGAGCAGTACTTC. Based on the CDR3 plus reference TRBV28 and TRBJ2-7, the full variable domain is DVKVTQSSRYLVKRTGEKVFLECVQDMDHENMFWYRQDPGLGLRLIYFSYDVKMKEKGDIPEGYSVSREKKERFSLILESASTNQTSMYLCASRGPSTYEQYFGPGTRLTVT.

J is TRBJ2-5 and V is TRBV7-2, with TRBD2 matching 14 bases. This CDR3 spans 18 amino acids. Unmatched junction bases numbered 11, after V lost 4 bases and J lost 4 bases. Per germline, CDR1 SGHTA and CDR2 FQGNSA. The CDR3 bases are TGTGCCAGCAGCTGGCCGTGGGGGACTAGCGGGAGAGGAGAGACCCAGTACTTC. The encoded protein is CASSWPWGTSGRGETQYF.